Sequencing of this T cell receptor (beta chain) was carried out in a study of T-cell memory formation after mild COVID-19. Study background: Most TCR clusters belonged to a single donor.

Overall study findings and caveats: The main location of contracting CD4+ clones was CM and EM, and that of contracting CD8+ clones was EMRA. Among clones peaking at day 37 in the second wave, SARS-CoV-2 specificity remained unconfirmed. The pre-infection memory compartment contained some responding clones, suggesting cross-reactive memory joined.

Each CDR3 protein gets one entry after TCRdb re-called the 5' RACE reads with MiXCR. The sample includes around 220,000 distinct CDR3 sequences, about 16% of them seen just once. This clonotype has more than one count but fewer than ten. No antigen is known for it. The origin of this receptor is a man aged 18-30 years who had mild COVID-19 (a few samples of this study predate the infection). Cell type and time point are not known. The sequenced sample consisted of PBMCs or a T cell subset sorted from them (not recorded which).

In DNA form, the CDR3 reads TGCGCCAGCAGCCAAGACTGGGGGGTTGCAGATACGCAGTATTTT. This encodes CASSQDWGVADTQYF. The chain carries TRBV4-3 and TRBJ2-3, with D possibly matching TRBD2 (6 bases). Germline V gene sequence: CDR1 LGHNA, CDR2 YSLEER. V was clipped by 0 bases and J by 4 bases, with 11 bases between them. There are 15 residues in the CDR3.